This section outlines one T cell receptor (beta chain) sequence together with its context. Its specificity is unknown. Looked up from germline, CDR1 is SEHNR and CDR2 is FQNEAQ (reference sequence). The V gene lost 1 base and the J gene lost 10 bases, with 15 bases spanning the gap. CDR3 length: 14 amino acids. TCRdb's copy holds only in-frame clones and misses some; the assay was immunoSEQ multiplex PCR. The sample yields about 60,000 clones, about 72% seen once. The data were obtained in a study of radiotherapy plus CTLA-4 blockade in lung cancer. Study information: Disease control was achieved by roughly 32% of patients, and objective responses by over 15%.

Treatment of patients with chemo-refractory metastatic non-small-cell lung cancer consisted of focal radiation plus CTLA-4 blockade with ipilimumab. Findings and caveats of the study: Once radiotherapy plus ipilimumab had been given, TCR clones derived from tumor expanded in blood. With interferon-beta, early dynamics of blood T cell clones were reported to best predict response.

The sequence derives from a human donor with non-small cell lung cancer who had a complete response to radiotherapy plus ipilimumab. Material: peripheral blood, obtained from a patient treated with radiotherapy plus ipilimumab. The chain recombines TRBV7-9 with TRBJ2-3, with a tentative D call TRBD2 (7 bases). CDR3 coding DNA: TGTGCCAGCAGCTTAGGGGCCTCGGGGGGCCCGCAGTATTTT. It specifies CASSLGASGGPQYF.